This T cell receptor beta chain was documented in a study of T cells in Graves' hyperthyroidism and ophthalmopathy. From RNA transcripts, TCR beta CDR3 regions were amplified. HTBI primers were used for first-round RT-PCR of the TCR CDR3. Via MiXCR, TCRdb re-called the multiplex PCR reads, giving one row per CDR3 protein. This sample has over 650,000 distinct CDR3 sequences, with 45% found just once. Trimming took off 5 bases at V and 5 bases at J, with 12 bases between the two ends. The CDR3 is 12 amino acids. CDR1 is DFQATT and CDR2 is SNEGSKA in the germline V gene (reference sequence). This sequence originates from an adult man with Graves' disease, either hyperthyroidism or ophthalmopathy (not recorded which). The sequencing sample was made of peripheral blood or thyroid tissue (not recorded which). The rearrangement joins TRBV20-1 to TRBJ2-5; D is possibly TRBD2 (6 bases). The CDR3 reads CSARERAETQYF. For the CDR3, the DNA is TGCAGTGCTCGGGAGAGGGCGGAGACCCAGTACTTC.